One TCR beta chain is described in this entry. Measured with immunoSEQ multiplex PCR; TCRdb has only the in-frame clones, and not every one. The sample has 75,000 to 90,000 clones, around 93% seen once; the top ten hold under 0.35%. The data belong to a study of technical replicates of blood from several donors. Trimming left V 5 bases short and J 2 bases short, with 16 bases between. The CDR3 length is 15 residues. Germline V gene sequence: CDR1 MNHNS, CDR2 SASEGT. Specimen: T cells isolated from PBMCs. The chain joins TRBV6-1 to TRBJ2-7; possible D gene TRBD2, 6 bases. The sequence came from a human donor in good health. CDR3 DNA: TGTGCCAGCAGTCTACTTCCGGGGGACGCCTACGAGCAGTACTTC. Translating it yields CASSLLPGDAYEQYF.